The clone carrying this T cell receptor beta chain has a count of ten or more. Time point reported: longitudinal time-point 3. This specimen belongs to a study of neurological immune-mediated disorders. The CDR3 contains 11 residues. The ends were cut back, 6 bases at V and 14 bases at J, with 15 bases in the middle. Germline V lookup: CDR1 SGHRS, CDR2 YFSETQ. One entry per CDR3 protein results from TCRdb running MiXCR on the 5' RACE reads. The sample has about 99,000 distinct CDR3 sequences; 10% to 14% are singletons. The source is a female donor with HTLV-1-associated myelopathy (HAM/TSP). This rearrangement joins TRBV5-1 to TRBJ2-1; D is possibly TRBD1 or TRBD2 (6 bases each). Sequencing was performed on PBMCs. The CDR3 bases are TGCGCCAGCAAGACCGACAGGAGGGAGTTCTTC. The encoded protein is CASKTDRREFF.